Presented here are 18 T cell receptor beta chains from one specimen sequenced in a study of B cell selection in AIRE deficiency. The sorted conventional CD4 T cells were gated as CD4+CD127+. Assay used: immunoSEQ multiplex PCR; TCRdb lists only in-frame clones, some missing. Found here are fewer than 30,000 clones, roughly 97% of them singletons; the top ten hold more than 0.2%. Sequencing was performed on conventional CD4+ T cells sorted from PBMCs. The origin of the receptors is a human donor with AIRE deficiency.

The rearrangement uses TRBV2 and TRBJ1-1; D is uncertain. The V and J ends lost 4 bases and 2 bases respectively, with 14 bases between them. The CDR3 runs 15 residues. CDR1 and CDR2 (germline): SNHLY, FYNNEI. The CDR3 nucleotides are TGTGCCAGCAGTGTTCTTCCAGGCAAAAACACTGAAGCTTTCTTT. It is translated as CASSVLPGKNTEAFF.

The chain recombines TRBV4-3 with TRBJ1-1; D not certain. Trimming took 1 base from V and 0 from J, leaving 6 bases between them. The CDR3 contains 14 residues. In germline, CDR1 is LGHNA, CDR2 YSLEER. The CDR3 DNA reads as TGCGCCAGCAGCCAAGGGGTTATGAACACTGAAGCTTTCTTT. It codes for CASSQGVMNTEAFF.

The J gene is TRBJ2-3, the V gene TRBV7-2, with unresolved D. Trimming shortened V by 4 bases and J by 6 bases, and 17 bases separated the two germline ends. The CDR3 sequence is 15 residues long. Germline CDR1 is SGHTA and CDR2 is FQGNSA. The CDR3 loop is CASSSGTTFADTQYF. DNA of the CDR3: TGTGCCAGCAGCTCAGGCACTACTTTTGCGGATACGCAGTATTTT.

The V call is TRBV7-2, the J call TRBJ1-5; 8 bases match TRBD1. The germline V gene encodes CDR1 SGHTA and CDR2 FQGNSA. J lost 1 base, V lost 1 base, and 6 bases had no gene match. The CDR3 covers 17 residues. The DNA for the CDR3 is TGTGCCAGCAGCTTAGGGCAGGGGGCGAGAAGCAATCAGCCCCAGCATTTT. Its protein is CASSLGQGARSNQPQHF. The variable domain in full, with the rest retrieved from reference TRBV7-2 and TRBJ1-5, is GAGVSQSPSNKVTEKGKDVELRCDPISGHTALYWYRQSLGQGLEFLIYFQGNSAPDKSGLPSDRFSAERTGGSVSTLTIQRTQQEDSAVYLCASSLGQGARSNQPQHFGDGTRLSIL.

The chain carries TRBV11-3 and TRBJ2-2, with a possible D match to TRBD2 (5 bases). CDR3 size: 16 residues. CDR1 is SGHNT, CDR2 YENEEA, per germline. V shed 5 bases and J shed 1 base, with 14 bases lying between them. DNA for the CDR3: TGTGCCAGCAGCCCAATATCGGGGAAGAACACCGGGGAGCTGTTTTTT. As protein: CASSPISGKNTGELFF.

This chain joins TRBV25-1 and TRBJ2-2, with 8 bases identical to TRBD1. The germline V gene has CDR1 MGHDK and CDR2 SYGVNS. The CDR3 runs to 15 residues. The V segment lost 2 bases and the J segment 8 bases; nucleotides outside the gene matches: 7. CDR3 amino acids: CASSEPGTGGGELFF. The CDR3 DNA is TGTGCCAGCAGTGAACCCGGGACAGGAGGTGGGGAGCTGTTTTTT.

The chain has TRBV7-8 and TRBJ2-2; D unclear. V was pared by 2 bases and J by 0 bases, with 4 bases between. This CDR3 contains 14 residues. The germline V gene has CDR1 SGHVS and CDR2 FQNEAQ. For the CDR3, the DNA is TGTGCCAGCAGCTTACAGACGAACACCGGGGAGCTGTTTTTT. It encodes CASSLQTNTGELFF.

This rearrangement joins TRBV5-4 to TRBJ2-2; maybe TRBD1 (5 bases). Germline V gene lookup returns CDR1 SGHNT and CDR2 YYREEE (reference sequence). The CDR3 contains 15 residues. With 0 bases removed from V and 6 bases from J, the gap between germline ends came to 12 bases. The CDR3 reads CASSLARQGAGELFF. As DNA, the CDR3 is TGTGCCAGCAGCTTGGCTCGGCAGGGCGCCGGGGAGCTGTTTTTT.

The V and J genes are TRBV7-3 and TRBJ1-2; unclear D gene. CDR1 and CDR2 from the germline V gene are SGHTA and FQGTGA. V lost 0 bases and J 7 bases, leaving 12 bases between the germline ends. This CDR3 comprises 14 residues. CDR3 in amino acids: CASSLTSTCCGYTF. Here the CDR3 DNA reads TGTGCCAGCAGCTTAACGTCGACTTGCTGTGGCTACACCTTC.

This chain connects TRBV20-1 to TRBJ2-2; D remains ambiguous. CDR3 length: 11 amino acids. The germline gives CDR1 DFQATT, CDR2 SNEGSKA (reference sequence). The V end lost 5 bases, the J end lost 8 bases, and 9 bases lay between the germline ends. The CDR3 coding sequence is TGCAGTGCTCCATTTTTTGGGGAGCTGTTTTTT. Amino acid sequence: CSAPFFGELFF.

Notes on this clone: At one of its ends the junction is not consistent with the germline gene, which may arise from a read error. The chain employs TRBV7-2 and TRBJ2-3, with D possibly matching TRBD1 (5 bases). This CDR3 has 14 residues. CDR1 is SGHTA and CDR2 is FQGNSA in the germline V gene. The CDR3 spells CASSLARATNTQYF. CDR3 DNA sequence: TGTGCCAGCAGCTTAGCCAGGGCCACAAATACGCAGTATTTT.

The chain employs TRBV7-8 and TRBJ2-7; the match to TRBD1 covers 7 bases. Per germline, CDR1 SGHVS and CDR2 FQNEAQ. J gave up 2 bases and V 5 bases, and 9 bases lay outside the gene matches. The CDR3 runs 15 residues. In nucleotides, the CDR3 is TGTGCCAGCAGCCCCCCCGGGACAGAGCCCTACGAGCAGTACTTC. As protein: CASSPPGTEPYEQYF.

The chain employs TRBV7-8 and TRBJ1-3; possible D gene TRBD1, 5 bases. Germline CDR1 SGHVS, CDR2 FQNEAQ. The CDR3 is made up of 16 amino acids. The germline V and J ends were trimmed by 5 bases and 0 bases, with 14 bases remaining between them. The DNA of the CDR3 is TGTGCCAGCAGCCCCCGGGACCTAATCTCTGGAAACACCATATATTTT. It yields the protein CASSPRDLISGNTIYF.

The rearrangement links TRBV19 to TRBJ2-7; 7 bases fit TRBD1. The V segment lost 6 bases and the J segment 6 bases; nucleotides outside the gene matches: 2. This CDR3 is built from 11 residues. The germline V gene encodes CDR1 LNHDA and CDR2 SQIVND (reference sequence). DNA of the CDR3: TGTGCCAGTAGAGGGACAGTCGAGCAGTACTTC. This codes for CASRGTVEQYF.

This clone was seen only once. The CDR3 bases are TGTGCCAGCAGCGATGTCGGGACAGGGGCATCCTACGAGCAGTACTTC. It encodes CASSDVGTGASYEQYF. The chain is built from TRBV7-9 and TRBJ2-7; TRBD1 matches 10 bases. V gave up 5 bases and J gave up 1 base; unmatched junction bases: 8. CDR1 is SEHNR, CDR2 FQNEAQ, per germline (reference sequence). The length of the CDR3 is 16 residues.

The chain joins TRBV30 to TRBJ2-1, with TRBD2 matching over 14 bases. The CDR3 runs to 19 residues. From germline, CDR1 is GTSNPN and CDR2 SVGIG (reference sequence). Trimming at V came to 5 bases and at J to 3 bases, leaving 15 bases not matched to a gene. CDR3 residues: CAWSGGGLAGGADYNEQFF. As DNA, the CDR3 is TGTGCCTGGTCCGGCGGCGGACTAGCGGGAGGCGCGGACTACAATGAGCAGTTCTTC.

V and J are TRBV18 and TRBJ2-1, with 9 bases identical to TRBD1. Germline V gives CDR1 KGHSH, CDR2 LQKENI. The CDR3 consists of 15 residues. The ends lost 4 bases at V and 8 bases at J; junction bases unmatched: 9. CDR3 coding DNA: TGTGCCAGCTCACAAAACAGGGGGCAAAACGATGAGCAGTTCTTC. This sequence encodes CASSQNRGQNDEQFF.

V is TRBV5-5 and J is TRBJ1-5, with 8 bases aligning to TRBD1. Germline assignment: CDR1 SGHKS and CDR2 YYEKEE (reference sequence). The trim removed 0 bases at V and 6 bases at J, leaving 5 bases unmatched. The CDR3 loop spans 15 amino acids. The CDR3 region is CASSLERGQGQPQHF. The CDR3 DNA reads as TGTGCCAGCAGCTTGGAACGTGGACAGGGTCAGCCCCAGCATTTT.